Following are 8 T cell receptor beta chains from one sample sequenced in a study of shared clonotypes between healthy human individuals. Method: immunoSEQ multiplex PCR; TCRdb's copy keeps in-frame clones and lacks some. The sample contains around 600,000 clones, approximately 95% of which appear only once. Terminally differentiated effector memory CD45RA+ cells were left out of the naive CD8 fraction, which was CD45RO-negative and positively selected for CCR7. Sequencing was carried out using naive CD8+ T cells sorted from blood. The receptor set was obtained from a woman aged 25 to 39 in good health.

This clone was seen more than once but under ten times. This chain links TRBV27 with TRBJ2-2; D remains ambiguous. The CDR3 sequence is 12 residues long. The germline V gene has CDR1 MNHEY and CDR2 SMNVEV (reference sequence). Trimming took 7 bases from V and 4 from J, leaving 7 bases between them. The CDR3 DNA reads TGTGCCAGCAAGGGCCTCACCGGGGAGCTGTTTTTT. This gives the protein CASKGLTGELFF.

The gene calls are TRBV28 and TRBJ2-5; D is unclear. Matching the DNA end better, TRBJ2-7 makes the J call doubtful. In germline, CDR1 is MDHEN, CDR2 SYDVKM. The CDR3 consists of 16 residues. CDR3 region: CASSFTRQSVSYEQYF. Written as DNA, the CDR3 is TGTGCCAGCAGCTTCACTCGGCAGAGCGTTTCCTACGAGCAGTACTTC.

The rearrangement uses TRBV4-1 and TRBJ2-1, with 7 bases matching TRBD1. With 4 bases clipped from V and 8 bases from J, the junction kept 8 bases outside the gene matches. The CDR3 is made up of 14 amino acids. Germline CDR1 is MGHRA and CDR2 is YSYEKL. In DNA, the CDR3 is TGCGCCAGCAGCCTCCGACAGGGCGGGTATGAGCAGTTCTTC. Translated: CASSLRQGGYEQFF.

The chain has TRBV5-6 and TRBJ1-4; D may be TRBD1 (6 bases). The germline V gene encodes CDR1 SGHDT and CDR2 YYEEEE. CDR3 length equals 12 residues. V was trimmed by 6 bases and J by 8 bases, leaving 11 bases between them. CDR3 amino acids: CASNNRGEKLFF. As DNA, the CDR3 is TGTGCCAGCAACAATAGGGGGGAAAAACTGTTTTTT.

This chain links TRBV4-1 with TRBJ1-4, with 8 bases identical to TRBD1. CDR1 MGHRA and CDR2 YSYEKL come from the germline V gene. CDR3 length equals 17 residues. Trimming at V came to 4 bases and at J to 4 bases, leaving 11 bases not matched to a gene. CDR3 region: CASSRMPQGADNEKLFF. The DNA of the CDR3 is TGCGCCAGCAGCCGAATGCCCCAGGGGGCTGATAATGAAAAACTGTTTTTT.

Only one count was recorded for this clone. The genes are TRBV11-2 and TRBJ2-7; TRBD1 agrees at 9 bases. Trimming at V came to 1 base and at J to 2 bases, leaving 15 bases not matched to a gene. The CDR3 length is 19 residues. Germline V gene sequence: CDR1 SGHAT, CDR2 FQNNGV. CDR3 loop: CASSLGKGTGSIKTYEQYF. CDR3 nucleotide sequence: TGTGCCAGCAGCTTAGGGAAGGGGACAGGGTCAATTAAAACCTACGAGCAGTACTTC.

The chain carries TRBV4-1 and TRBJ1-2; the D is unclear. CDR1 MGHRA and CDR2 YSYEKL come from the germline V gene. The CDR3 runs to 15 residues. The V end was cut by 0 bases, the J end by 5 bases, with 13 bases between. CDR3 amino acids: CASSQERLGTYGYTF. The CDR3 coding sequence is TGCGCCAGCAGCCAAGAGCGTCTTGGAACTTATGGCTACACCTTC.

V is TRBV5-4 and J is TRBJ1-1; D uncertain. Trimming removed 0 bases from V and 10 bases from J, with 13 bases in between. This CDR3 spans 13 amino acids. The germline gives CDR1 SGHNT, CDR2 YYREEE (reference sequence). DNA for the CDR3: TGTGCCAGCAGCTTGGCCGATCATTCCGCAGCTTTCTTT. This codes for CASSLADHSAAFF. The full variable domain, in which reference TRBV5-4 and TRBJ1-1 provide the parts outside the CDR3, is ETGVTQSPTHLIKTRGQQVTLRCSSQSGHNTVSWYQQALGQGPQFIFQYYREEENGRGNFPPRFSGLQFPNYSSELNVNALELDDSALYLCASSLADHSAAFFGQGTRLTVV.